These T cell receptor beta chains were read from a single sample in a study of tissue T cells after allogeneic stem cell transplantation. Sequencing was performed with immunoSEQ multiplex PCR; in TCRdb, only in-frame clones are kept and a portion is missing. Counted here are 4,000 to 5,000 clones, approximately 69% occurring once; the ten biggest clones make up about 25%. The sample consisted of duodenal tissue, taken at autopsy. The receptors derive from a female patient between 18 and 49 years old with steroid-refractory graft-versus-host disease after an allogeneic stem cell transplant. Some T cells may be supplied by the graft donor. CDR3s include the opening cysteine and the closing phenylalanine or tryptophan. Each record gives: D gene, clone size, J gene, V gene, CDR3 DNA, CDR3 protein. D genes are given only for firm matches. Clone size is stated in some rows and not others, as once, few, many or a class when expanded.

>-|-|TRBJ2-1|TRBV5-4
TGTGCCATTCCGTCGCGGACACCTCTTCTTACCGAGCAGTTCTTC
CAIPSRTPLLTEQFF
>TRBD2|-|TRBJ2-7|TRBV5-1
TGCGCCAGCAGCGCCGGGACTAGCGGGAGTTACGAGCAGTACTTC
CASSAGTSGSYEQYF
>-|few|TRBJ1-1|TRBV5-6
TGTGCCAGCAGCTTTTTGAACACTGAAGCTTTCTTT
CASSFLNTEAFF
>-|-|TRBJ2-7|TRBV14
TGTGCCAGCAGCCCATTCAAGGGAGCGTCCTCCTACGAGCAGTACTTC
CASSPFKGASSYEQYF
>TRBD2|-|TRBJ2-3|TRBV28
TGTGCCAGCAGCGCCCCAGGCGGGGGGAACACAGATACGCAGTATTTT
CASSAPGGGNTDTQYF
>-|-|TRBJ1-6|TRBV6-5
TGTGCCAGCAGCCGTCGTACCAGTTCACCCCTCCACTTT
CASSRRTSSPLHF
>-|-|TRBJ2-4|TRBV27
TGTGCCAGCCGGCGGGATGGCGGAACCAAAAACATTCAGTACTTC
CASRRDGGTKNIQYF
>-|few|TRBJ2-2|TRBV7-8
TGTGCCAGCAGCTTAGCCCGGGGGTGGAACACCGGGGAGCTGTTTTTT
CASSLARGWNTGELFF
>-|-|TRBJ1-1|TRBV21-1
TGTGCCAGCAGCGGCATGAACACTGAAGCTTTCTTT
CASSGMNTEAFF
>TRBD2|-|TRBJ2-7|TRBV7-2
TGTGCCAGCAGCATCATAGCGGGGGGTTCCTACGAGCAGTACTTC
CASSIIAGGSYEQYF
>-|-|TRBJ2-5|TRBV7-2
TGTGCCAGCAGCTTACAGGGAGAGACCCAGTACTTC
CASSLQGETQYF
>-|-|TRBJ1-5|TRBV27
TGTGCCAGCAGTTTAGGGGGCCGTCAGCCCCAGCATTTT
CASSLGGRQPQHF
>TRBD2|-|TRBJ2-4|TRBV9
TGTGCCAGCAGCGTAGAGGCTAGCGGGAGGGCAAGAAACATTCAGTACTTC
CASSVEASGRARNIQYF
>-|-|TRBJ2-1|TRBV7-3
TGTGCCAGCAGCTCCGGGGTCTCTTCGTGGTACAATGAGCAGTTCTTC
CASSSGVSSWYNEQFF
>TRBD1|-|TRBJ2-7|TRBV6-5
TGTGCCAGCAGTTTATCCGGGACAGGGAACCCCTACGAGCAGTACTTC
CASSLSGTGNPYEQYF
>TRBD2|-|TRBJ2-2|TRBV10-1
TGCGCCAGCAGTGAGCTGCGGGAGAAAGCGAACACCGGGGAGCTGTTTTTT
CASSELREKANTGELFF
>TRBD2|once|TRBJ2-5|TRBV5-1
TGCGCCAGCAGCGTTCTTAGCGGGGGGGAGAAGACCCAGTACTTC
CASSVLSGGEKTQYF
>TRBD2|-|TRBJ2-3|TRBV6-5
TGTGCCAGCGGGGGGGGAGTAGATACGCAGTATTTT
CASGGGVDTQYF
>TRBD1|-|TRBJ1-2|TRBV5-6
TGTGCCAGCAGTCGGGGGGCACAGGGGAAATCTATCTATGGCTACACCTTC
CASSRGAQGKSIYGYTF
>-|-|TRBJ2-7|TRBV7-8
TGTGCCAGCAGCTTAGTAGAGAGCTCCTACGAGCAGTACTTC
CASSLVESSYEQYF
>-|-|TRBJ1-1|TRBV10-1
TGCGCCAGCAACGGACACTCAGGGACTGAAGCTTTCTTT
CASNGHSGTEAFF
>-|few|TRBJ2-7|TRBV5-6
TGTGCCAGCAGCAAGAGCCTGTACGAGCAGTACTTC
CASSKSLYEQYF
>TRBD1|-|TRBJ2-5|TRBV5-1
TGCGCCAGCAGCTCGACAGGGGGCTTAGAGACCCAGTACTTC
CASSSTGGLETQYF
>-|-|TRBJ2-7|TRBV13
TGTGCCAGCAGCTTGAGTGGGGCCCACGAGCAGTACTTC
CASSLSGAHEQYF
>-|few|TRBJ2-7|TRBV10-3
TGTGCCATCAGTGAGTTCAACGAGCAGTACTTC
CAISEFNEQYF
>-|-|TRBJ2-1|TRBV2
TGTGCCAGCAGTATTAGGCCCGTCTATGAGCAGTTCTTC
CASSIRPVYEQFF
>TRBD1|-|TRBJ2-7|TRBV23-1
TGCGCCAGCAGTCACGACAGGGAGCACTACGAGCAGTACTTC
CASSHDREHYEQYF
>TRBD1|-|TRBJ1-6|TRBV2
TGTGCCAGCAACCAATGGACAGGGACCTATAATTCACCCCTCCACTTT
CASNQWTGTYNSPLHF
>TRBD2|once|TRBJ2-7|TRBV5-1
TGCGCCAGCAGCTTCTTCAGCGGGGGGCCAGACGAGCAGTACTTC
CASSFFSGGPDEQYF
>-|few|TRBJ2-7|TRBV15
TGTGCCACCAGCACCTCCAGGGACTCCTACGAGCAGTACTTC
CATSTSRDSYEQYF
>-|-|TRBJ2-1|TRBV4-2
TGTGCCAGCAGCCAAGTGAGCGGGCGTTTCAATGAGCAGTTCTTC
CASSQVSGRFNEQFF
>-|few|TRBJ2-2|TRBV29-1
TGCGTCGTTTGGGAGAACACCGGGGAGCTGTTTTTT
CVVWENTGELFF
>-|-|TRBJ2-7|TRBV5-1
TGCGCCAGCAGCTGGGGCCCTTTCTACGAGCAGTACTTC
CASSWGPFYEQYF
>-|few|TRBJ2-7|TRBV27
TGTGCCAGCAGTTATAGGACGCAGGGCGAGCAGTACTTC
CASSYRTQGEQYF
>TRBD1|-|TRBJ2-5|TRBV6-5
TGTGCCAGCAGGAAAGGGACAGGACAAACGACCCAGTACTTC
CASRKGTGQTTQYF
>-|-|TRBJ2-7|TRBV12-3/TRBV12-4
TGTGCCAGCAGGGCACTTAACGGGTACGAGCAGTACTTC
CASRALNGYEQYF
>-|-|TRBJ1-2|TRBV9
TGTGCCAGCAGCACAGGACAAAACTATGGCTACACCTTC
CASSTGQNYGYTF
>TRBD2|-|TRBJ2-3|TRBV11-2
TGTGCCAGCAGCTTCGGACTAGCCCTCACAGATACGCAGTATTTT
CASSFGLALTDTQYF
>-|-|TRBJ2-6|TRBV19
TGTGCCAGTAGTCTCGGGGGAACTGGGGCCAACGTCCTGACTTTC
CASSLGGTGANVLTF
>-|once|TRBJ1-2|TRBV2
TGTGCCAGCCTTGGTTGGGGCTATGGCTACACCTTC
CASLGWGYGYTF
>-|-|TRBJ1-5|TRBV6-2/TRBV6-3
TGTGCCAGCAGTTACCGCAGGGATTTTAGGCCCCAGCATTTT
CASSYRRDFRPQHF